Below, 28 T cell receptor beta chains from the same sample are listed, as sequenced in a study of OX40 agonist ivuxolimab in advanced cancers. Here immunoSEQ multiplex PCR was the method, and the copy in TCRdb shows in-frame clones only, minus some. The sample holds 55,000 to 85,000 clones, about 93% seen once. The sequenced sample was CD4+ or CD8+ T cells sorted from blood, obtained in a trial of the OX40 agonist ivuxolimab. The receptor source for this set is an adult with an advanced solid tumor such as melanoma, head and neck, liver or kidney cancer.

The V call is TRBV6-1, the J call TRBJ2-7; the match to TRBD1 covers 9 bases. Germline V gene lookup returns CDR1 MNHNS and CDR2 SASEGT. V gave up 2 bases and J gave up 7 bases; unmatched junction bases: 9. The CDR3 has 15 residues. CDR3 sequence reads: CASSEWGQGVGEQYF. In nucleotides, the CDR3 is TGTGCCAGCAGTGAATGGGGACAGGGAGTAGGAGAGCAGTACTTC.

In its sample, this clone was seen once. The V call is TRBV7-6, the J call TRBJ1-6, with 7 positions matching TRBD1. Per germline, CDR1 SGHVS and CDR2 FNYEAQ. Germline trimming cut 5 bases from V and 4 bases from J; bases unmatched to any gene: 8. The CDR3 length is 16 residues. The CDR3 reads CASSPLGTAYNSPLHF. CDR3 nucleotide sequence: TGTGCCAGCAGCCCCCTCGGGACAGCTTATAATTCACCCCTCCACTTT.

This clone appeared a single time. This rearrangement joins TRBV10-3 to TRBJ2-7; D assignment may be TRBD1 or TRBD2 (7 bases each). Between the trimmed V and J ends, which lost 6 bases and 4 bases, there was a span of 19 bases. Germline-derived CDR1 and CDR2 are ENHRY and SYGVKD. The CDR3 spans 15 residues. CDR3 sequence: CAIRPYTGEGYEQYF. The CDR3 DNA reads TGTGCCATCAGACCCTATACAGGGGAGGGTTACGAGCAGTACTTC.

The chain joins TRBV2 to TRBJ2-7; D may be TRBD1 or TRBD2 (7 bases each). CDR1 and CDR2 from the germline V gene are SNHLY and FYNNEI. The V gene lost 7 bases and the J gene lost 6 bases, with 19 bases spanning the gap. The CDR3 runs 14 residues. CDR3 bases: TGTGCCAGCACAGGGGGGGGAGACGTTAGCGAGCAGTACTTC. Translated, it gives CASTGGGDVSEQYF. Looking up the rest from reference TRBV2 and TRBJ2-7 gives the full variable domain: EPEVTQTPSHQVTQMGQEVILRCVPISNHLYFYWYRQILGQKVEFLVSFYNNEISEKSEIFDDQFSVERPDGSNFTLKIRSTKLEDSAMYFCASTGGGDVSEQYFGPGTRLTVT.

The chain carries TRBV12-5 and TRBJ1-2; the D gene is possibly TRBD1 (6 bases). Germline CDR1 LGHNT, CDR2 FRNRAP. Trimming cost V 2 bases and J 3 bases, with 10 bases left between them. CDR3 length: 14 amino acids. The CDR3 sequence: CASGLTGPYYGYTF. Written as DNA, the CDR3 is TGTGCTAGTGGTTTGACAGGGCCCTACTATGGCTACACCTTC.

The chain couples TRBV19 to TRBJ1-5; no reliable D call. The germline V gene encodes CDR1 LNHDA and CDR2 SQIVND (reference sequence). The CDR3 has 12 amino acids. V lost 1 base, J lost 8 bases, and 6 bases lay in between. The CDR3 DNA reads as TGTGCCAGTAGTATAGGGGCGAAGCCCCAGCATTTT. Its translation: CASSIGAKPQHF.

V gene TRBV7-9 combines with J gene TRBJ1-1; D is perhaps TRBD1 (5 bases). Trimming shortened V by 6 bases and J by 6 bases, and 11 bases separated the two germline ends. The CDR3 loop spans 12 amino acids. The germline gives CDR1 SEHNR, CDR2 FQNEAQ (reference sequence). CDR3 DNA: TGTGCCAGCAGTCCCGACAGAGCTGAAGCTTTCTTT. Translating it yields CASSPDRAEAFF.

About this clone itself: One junction end does not reproduce the germline sequence, and a read error may be involved. The rearrangement links TRBV6-6 to TRBJ1-5; D not resolved. The CDR3 consists of 14 residues. Per germline, CDR1 MNHNY and CDR2 SVGAGI (reference sequence). CDR3 DNA: TGTGCCAGCAGTTACGCCCCTAGCCATCAGCCCCAGCATTTT. Protein product: CASSYAPSHQPQHF.

The chain carries TRBV5-6 and TRBJ2-7; D is unresolved. The germline gives CDR1 SGHDT, CDR2 YYEEEE. V was shortened by 4 bases and J by 4 bases, with 9 bases between the two germline ends. This CDR3 has 12 residues. The CDR3 protein is CASSLDTYEQYF. Here the CDR3 DNA reads TGTGCCAGCAGCCTCGACACTTACGAGCAGTACTTC.

This sequence joins TRBV14 and TRBJ2-7; D not resolved. This CDR3 is built from 16 residues. V lost 1 base to trimming and J lost 3 bases, with 16 bases between them. The germline V gene has CDR1 SGHDN and CDR2 FVKESK. The CDR3 is CASSQVGGLPYYEQYF. CDR3 nucleotide sequence: TGTGCCAGCAGCCAAGTTGGCGGATTACCCTACTACGAGCAGTACTTC.

This chain uses TRBV2 with TRBJ2-7; 11 bases align to TRBD2. CDR1 is SNHLY and CDR2 is FYNNEI in the germline V gene. The CDR3 spans 15 residues. J lost 3 bases, V lost 6 bases, and 7 bases had no gene match. In DNA form, the CDR3 reads TGTGCCAGCAGCATCACCGGGACTAGCGGCTACGAGCAGTACTTC. Amino acid sequence: CASSITGTSGYEQYF.

The V call is TRBV6-5, the J call TRBJ2-3; 9 nucleotides agree with TRBD2. Germline loops: CDR1 MNHEY, CDR2 SVGAGI. With 0 bases clipped from V and 4 bases from J, the junction kept 5 bases outside the gene matches. The CDR3 extends over 16 amino acids. The CDR3: CASSYSRAGGADTQYF. In DNA form, the CDR3 reads TGTGCCAGCAGTTACTCGCGAGCGGGGGGCGCAGATACGCAGTATTTT.

This chain joins TRBV7-9 and TRBJ1-1; D uncertain. This CDR3 is built from 13 residues. CDR1 is SEHNR, CDR2 FQNEAQ, per germline (reference sequence). With 5 bases removed from V and 1 base from J, the gap between germline ends came to 8 bases. Here the CDR3 DNA reads TGTGCCAGCAGCCGTCAAGGGAACACTGAAGCTTTCTTT. Translation gives CASSRQGNTEAFF.

This clone was seen a single time. The V gene is TRBV4-1, the J gene TRBJ2-5; D gene unclear. V lost 1 base and J 5 bases, leaving 11 bases between the germline ends. Germline values: CDR1 MGHRA, CDR2 YSYEKL. This CDR3 has 14 residues. The CDR3 here is CASSQVGMAETQYF. The CDR3 DNA is TGCGCCAGCAGCCAAGTAGGGATGGCGGAGACCCAGTACTTC.

The rearrangement links TRBV10-2 to TRBJ1-2; no clear D gene. The CDR3 totals 15 residues. Trimming cost V 3 bases and J 0 bases, with 11 bases left between them. Per germline, CDR1 WSHSY and CDR2 SAAADI. CDR3 residues: CASSDVTEANYGYTF. For the CDR3, the DNA is TGCGCCAGCAGTGATGTAACAGAAGCTAACTATGGCTACACCTTC.

The rearrangement uses TRBV9 and TRBJ2-3, with 10 positions matching TRBD2. V lost 0 bases to trimming and J lost 1 base; unmatched junction nucleotides: 2. The germline V gene has CDR1 SGDLS and CDR2 YYNGEE. This CDR3 is 16 amino acids long. CDR3 sequence reads: CASSVVLAGGTDTQYF. CDR3 nucleotides: TGTGCCAGCAGCGTAGTCCTAGCGGGGGGCACAGATACGCAGTATTTT.

The rearrangement joins TRBV10-3 to TRBJ2-3; D is undetermined. CDR1 and CDR2 from the germline V gene are ENHRY and SYGVKD. V gave up 0 bases and J gave up 3 bases, with 19 bases separating them. This CDR3 is 18 amino acids long. The CDR3 coding sequence is TGTGCCATCAGTGAGTCGTTTCTGGCCAACTCAGGAACAGATACGCAGTATTTT. It encodes CAISESFLANSGTDTQYF.

Concerning this clone: Additional DNA sequences in this sample encode the identical CDR3. The chain carries TRBV7-6 and TRBJ2-1; D ambiguous. The CDR3 totals 11 residues. With 5 bases removed from V and 5 bases from J, the gap between germline ends came to 4 bases. Germline V lookup: CDR1 SGHVS, CDR2 FNYEAQ. This CDR3 reads CASSLNNEQFF. For the CDR3, the DNA is TGTGCCAGCAGCCTAAACAATGAGCAGTTCTTC.

V usage is TRBV7-9 and J usage is TRBJ2-4; D ambiguous. Trimming took 4 bases from V and 2 from J, leaving 15 bases between them. This CDR3 has 16 residues. CDR1 is SEHNR, CDR2 FQNEAQ, per germline (reference sequence). CDR3 in amino acids: CASSSPLGLTKNIQYF. For the CDR3, the DNA is TGTGCCAGCAGCTCCCCGTTGGGGTTGACCAAAAACATTCAGTACTTC.

J is TRBJ2-5 and V is TRBV18; D might be TRBD1 (5 bases). The germline gives CDR1 KGHSH, CDR2 LQKENI. V shed 1 base and J shed 0 bases, with 6 bases lying between them. The CDR3 loop spans 14 amino acids. The CDR3 is CASSPLRDQETQYF. In DNA, the CDR3 is TGTGCCAGCTCACCACTCAGGGACCAAGAGACCCAGTACTTC. Supplemented by reference TRBV18 and TRBJ2-5, the full variable domain reads NAGVMQNPRHLVRRRGQEARLRCSPMKGHSHVYWYRQLPEEGLKFMVYLQKENIIDESGMPKERFSAEFPKEGPSILRIQQVVRGDSAAYFCASSPLRDQETQYFGPGTRLLVL.

This rearrangement joins TRBV15 to TRBJ2-2; TRBD2 matches 12 bases. Germline V gene data show CDR1 as LNHNV and CDR2 as YYDKDF (reference sequence). The CDR3 contains 20 residues. J was trimmed by 0 bases and V by 4 bases; bases with no gene match: 12. This CDR3 reads CATSTPGQTSGGPNTGELFF. The CDR3 DNA reads TGTGCCACCAGCACGCCCGGGCAGACTAGCGGGGGCCCGAACACCGGGGAGCTGTTTTTT.

J is TRBJ2-7 and V is TRBV7-9, with 10 bases lining up with TRBD2. The CDR3 has 15 amino acids. Trimming removed 4 bases from V and 3 bases from J; junction bases left unmatched: 6. Germline-derived CDR1 and CDR2 are SEHNR and FQNEAQ (reference sequence). The CDR3 loop reads CASSSSGGACYEQYF. Here the CDR3 DNA reads TGTGCCAGCAGCTCCAGCGGGGGGGCTTGCTACGAGCAGTACTTC.

The J gene is TRBJ2-1, the V gene TRBV13, with D hard to call. Germline V gene data show CDR1 as PRHDT and CDR2 as FYEKMQ (reference sequence). Trimming shortened V by 1 base and J by 8 bases, and 12 bases separated the two germline ends. The CDR3 covers 14 residues. Written as DNA, the CDR3 is TGTGCCAGCAGCTTAGTTACCAGCAGACATGAGCAGTTCTTC. It yields the protein CASSLVTSRHEQFF.

The chain joins TRBV30 to TRBJ2-1, with 7 positions matching TRBD1. The CDR3 is made up of 12 amino acids. V lost 5 bases, J lost 9 bases, and 7 bases stayed unmatched. Germline-derived CDR1 and CDR2 are GTSNPN and SVGIG (reference sequence). The CDR3 loop reads CAWETGDGEQFF. CDR3 in DNA: TGTGCCTGGGAAACAGGGGACGGTGAGCAGTTCTTC.

This clone was seen once. This chain links TRBV27 with TRBJ1-5, with 7 nucleotides matching TRBD1. The junction had 9 bases not matched to a gene; V was cut back by 6 bases and J by 1 base. The length of the CDR3 is 16 residues. Germline V gives CDR1 MNHEY, CDR2 SMNVEV (reference sequence). CDR3 DNA: TGTGCCAGCAGATACGGGACAGATTCAAGCAATCAGCCCCAGCATTTT. As protein: CASRYGTDSSNQPQHF.

The genes are TRBV5-6 and TRBJ1-6; D ambiguous. This CDR3 has 15 residues. V lost 1 base and J 10 bases, leaving 15 bases between the germline ends. Germline V gene data show CDR1 as SGHDT and CDR2 as YYEEEE. CDR3 in DNA: TGTGCCAGCAGCTTGCGCAGGACCCAGCGGTCACCCCTCCACTTT. Protein: CASSLRRTQRSPLHF.

The chain carries TRBV6-1 and TRBJ2-1; D gene unclear. The CDR3 has 12 residues. CDR1 and CDR2 from the germline V gene are MNHNS and SASEGT. V was trimmed by 4 bases and J by 6 bases, leaving 7 bases between them. CDR3 DNA: TGTGCCAGCAGTGGGGCACCCAATGAGCAGTTCTTC. Protein: CASSGAPNEQFF.

The chain employs TRBV6-6 and TRBJ1-1; D call uncertain. The germline V gene encodes CDR1 MNHNY and CDR2 SVGAGI (reference sequence). This CDR3 is 14 amino acids long. V was trimmed by 2 bases and J by 1 base, leaving 8 bases between them. CDR3 nucleotide sequence: TGTGCCAGCAGTTACCCCGGGGAGAACACTGAAGCTTTCTTT. The encoded protein is CASSYPGENTEAFF.